This record concerns one T cell receptor (beta chain) sequence. Antigen: not known. The sample is drawn from a study of CXCR3-negative and CXCR3-positive naive CD8 T cells. Study findings and constraints: CXCR3-positive naive cells had more hydrophobic TRB CDR3s than CXCR3-negative naive cells.

The CDR3 is made up of 16 amino acids. Each TRB cDNA library was prepared by 5' RACE (with UMI labels). For each CDR3 protein, TCRdb gives one entry from its re-call of the 5' RACE reads, without DNA. This specimen shows over 100,000 distinct CDR3 sequences; the ten leading clones hold around 0.35%. Sequenced input: naive CXCR3+ CD8+ T cells from blood. The subset denotes: CD45RO-CCR7+CD27+CD95- naive CD8+ T cells expressing CXCR3 (TNR3+). The receptor comes from a human donor in good health. Some clones in this sample may be carry-over from other donors' samples. This rearrangement joins TRBV23-1 to TRBJ2-7; TCRdb reports TRBD2, a call that lacks DNA to check it against. TRBV23-1 is placed among ORFs of uncertain function. CDR3 sequence: CASSLSGRSASYEQYF.